This TCR beta chain stems from a study of T cell repertoires in cytomegalovirus infection. Across the study: Carrying CMV and the relevant HLA type showed in public TCR beta signatures.

Ten or more counts support this clonotype. Its cognate antigen is unknown. The V and J ends lost 5 bases and 7 bases, in that order; junction bases with no gene match: 7. This CDR3 contains 16 residues. Germline-derived CDR1 and CDR2 are SEHNR and FQNEAQ (reference sequence). Study findings and constraints: Cumulated frequencies of public TCR beta families served to identify carriers of CMV plus the relevant HLA. HLA-C-restricted CMV-specific TCR beta clonotypes were dominant in the ex vivo response.

TCRdb redid the calling of the reads with MiXCR, one entry per CDR3 protein. The profile shows some 46,000 distinct CDR3 sequences, about 19% of them singletons. The source of this sequence is a human donor in good health (CMV status not recorded). Some clones in this sample may be carry-over from other donors' samples. The sequencing used CD8+ T cells from cultured PBMCs, collected from culture after CMV antigen stimulation. The chain recombines TRBV7-9 with TRBJ2-1; TRBD2 matches at 14 bases. The CDR3 is CASSPPGLAGENEQFF. The DNA for the CDR3 is TGTGCCAGCAGCCCACCGGGACTAGCGGGAGAGAATGAGCAGTTCTTC.